This T cell receptor beta chain is drawn from a study of T cell changes during pregnancy in multiple sclerosis. The data were produced by immunoSEQ multiplex PCR, yet TCRdb's version contains in-frame clones alone and is incomplete. The sample comprises over 50,000 clones, about 87% of which are singletons, and 0.8% to 0.9% rests with the top ten. CDR3 length: 17 amino acids. In germline, CDR1 is SGHKS, CDR2 YYEKEE (reference sequence). V lost 5 bases to trimming and J lost 7 bases; unmatched junction nucleotides: 19. Material: peripheral blood, obtained in the first trimester of pregnancy. The sequence was obtained from a female donor in good health, enrolled as a control in a pregnancy study. V gene TRBV5-5 combines with J gene TRBJ1-2, with 8 bases aligning to TRBD1. The CDR3 DNA follows: TGTGCCAGCAGTCGGGGTTGGGCAGGGGGCGCTTTGGGTGGCTACACCTTC. This encodes CASSRGWAGGALGGYTF.